The 21 T cell receptor beta chains reported below all come from one sample, sequenced in a study of T cells in Graves' hyperthyroidism and ophthalmopathy. The source material, RNA transcripts, was used to amplify TCR beta CDR3 regions. The HTBI primer set served for first-round RT-PCR of the TCR CDR3. TCRdb used MiXCR to reprocess the multiplex PCR reads, holding one entry per CDR3 protein. The sample includes under 400,000 distinct CDR3 sequences, around a sixth of them seen just once. The sequenced sample was blood. These receptors were taken from a woman aged 40-49 years with Graves' ophthalmopathy.

This clonotype was observed many times. The chain carries TRBV12-3 or TRBV12-4 and TRBJ2-5; a weak D match, TRBD1 (7 bases). This CDR3 spans 15 amino acids. V was shortened by 3 bases and J by 3 bases, with 14 bases between the two germline ends. The DNA for the CDR3 is TGTGCCAGCAGTTTTGGGGGGACAGATAAAGAGACCCAGTACTTC. It translates to CASSFGGTDKETQYF.

This clonotype has a handful of counts. This chain joins TRBV4-3 and TRBJ1-5; possibly TRBD1 for D (5 bases). The CDR3 contains 13 residues. Germline V CDR1 and CDR2: LGHNA, YSLEER. Trimming cost V 1 base and J 7 bases, with 8 bases left between them. CDR3 in DNA: TGCGCCAGCAGCCAAGCGGGGCAGCAGCCCCAGCATTTT. Translated: CASSQAGQQPQHF.

The chain couples TRBV24-1 to TRBJ2-7; D is undetermined. Trimming left V 4 bases short and J 4 bases short, with 10 bases between. The germline gives CDR1 KGHDR, CDR2 SFDVKD. The CDR3 totals 13 residues. CDR3 coding DNA: TGTGCCACCAGTGACAGTATCAAATACGAGCAGTACTTC. It encodes CATSDSIKYEQYF.

This clonotype appeared a few times. This chain links TRBV6-1 with TRBJ1-2; unclear D gene. V was pared by 11 bases and J by 5 bases, with 15 bases between. Germline V lookup: CDR1 MNHNS, CDR2 SASEGT. The CDR3 is 12 amino acids. The CDR3 DNA reads TGTGCCGCTCGGGCAGGCCGGTATGGCTACACCTTC. It encodes CAARAGRYGYTF.

This clonotype was observed many times. The chain is built from TRBV6-2 or TRBV6-3 and TRBJ2-7; D possibly corresponds to TRBD2 (5 bases). V was pared by 6 bases and J by 3 bases, with 9 bases between. There are 12 residues in the CDR3. Looked up from germline, CDR1 is MNHEY and CDR2 is SVGEGT. CDR3 in amino acids: CASRTRVYEQYF. The CDR3 nucleotides read TGTGCCAGCAGAACGAGGGTCTACGAGCAGTACTTC.

This clonotype has a single count. The V and J genes are TRBV6-1 and TRBJ2-5; TRBD1 is a possible D gene (5 bases). CDR1 and CDR2 (germline): MNHNS, SASEGT. This CDR3 contains 13 residues. V was trimmed by 7 bases and J by 1 base, leaving 10 bases between them. CDR3 coding DNA: TGTGCCAGCAAACCGACAGCCCAAGAGACCCAGTACTTC. As protein: CASKPTAQETQYF.

There are many counts of this clonotype. V is TRBV20-1 and J is TRBJ1-1, with D perhaps TRBD1 (6 bases). CDR3 length equals 13 residues. CDR1 DFQATT and CDR2 SNEGSKA come from the germline V gene (reference sequence). The CDR3 loop is CRRRGHMNTEAFF. Here the CDR3 DNA reads TGCAGGCGCCGGGGGCACATGAACACTGAAGCTTTCTTT.

This clonotype was seen ten or more times. The chain links TRBV4-1 to TRBJ2-7; TRBD2 matches 11 bases. Trimming removed 1 base from V and 7 bases from J; junction bases left unmatched: 6. Germline V gene lookup returns CDR1 MGHRA and CDR2 YSYEKL. This CDR3 has 15 residues. CDR3: CASSQVTSGSWEQYF. The DNA for the CDR3 is TGCGCCAGCAGCCAAGTTACTAGCGGGAGTTGGGAGCAGTACTTC.

This clonotype turned up a few times. This may arise from a read error, as a much more abundant clone is one base away. The chain is built from TRBV12-3 or TRBV12-4 and TRBJ1-1, with D maybe TRBD1 (5 bases). The CDR3 loop spans 15 amino acids. The CDR3 here is CASSLGWGWNSEAFF. As DNA, the CDR3 is TGTGCCAGCAGCCTCGGATGGGGCTGGAACTCTGAAGCTTTCTTT.

This chain uses TRBV4-2 with TRBJ1-5, with D unclear. V lost 4 bases to trimming and J lost 2 bases, with 18 bases between them. This CDR3 contains 17 residues. In germline, CDR1 is LGHNA, CDR2 YNFKEQ. The CDR3 here is CASSRSRDLSGNQPQHF. The CDR3 bases are TGTGCCAGCAGCCGAAGCCGGGATTTAAGCGGCAATCAGCCCCAGCATTTT.

This clonotype has at least ten counts. Written as DNA, the CDR3 is TGTGCCAGCAGTTTAGGGACTAACGGAGCCAAAAACATTCAGTACTTC. This translates into CASSLGTNGAKNIQYF. The chain recombines TRBV6-5 with TRBJ2-4; 7 bases line up with TRBD2. CDR3 length equals 16 residues. Germline V lookup: CDR1 MNHEY, CDR2 SVGAGI. V was clipped by 4 bases and J by 0 bases; unmatched bases: 6.

The V and J genes are TRBV28 and TRBJ1-1, with D maybe TRBD1 (5 bases). This CDR3 contains 14 residues. The V and J ends lost 5 bases and 3 bases respectively, with 13 bases between them. Germline V gives CDR1 MDHEN, CDR2 SYDVKM. The DNA of the CDR3 is TGTGCCAGCAGTCCCGTTTCGGGGGACACTGAAGCTTTCTTT. Its translation is CASSPVSGDTEAFF. The entire variable domain, with the rest obtained from reference TRBV28 and TRBJ1-1, is as follows: DVKVTQSSRYLVKRTGEKVFLECVQDMDHENMFWYRQDPGLGLRLIYFSYDVKMKEKGDIPEGYSVSREKKERFSLILESASTNQTSMYLCASSPVSGDTEAFFGQGTRLTVV.

At least ten counts were recorded for this clonotype. The chain recombines TRBV28 with TRBJ1-5; D remains unclear. There are 12 residues in the CDR3. Trimming stripped 5 bases from V and 8 bases from J, with 10 bases between. Germline V gene sequence: CDR1 MDHEN, CDR2 SYDVKM. CDR3 sequence (DNA): TGTGCCAGCAGTCCAGCCACAAAGCCCCAGCATTTT. Its protein is CASSPATKPQHF.

This clonotype was counted many times. The chain is built from TRBV6-1 and TRBJ1-5; unclear D gene. Germline CDR1 is MNHNS and CDR2 is SASEGT. CDR3 length: 13 residues. V lost 7 bases to trimming and J lost 4 bases, with 11 bases between them. The CDR3 protein is CASTPSQNQPQHF. The CDR3 nucleotides read TGTGCCAGCACTCCATCGCAAAATCAGCCCCAGCATTTT.

This clonotype was picked up many times. The chain is built from TRBV6-1 and TRBJ2-7; D gene uncertain. CDR1 MNHNS and CDR2 SASEGT come from the germline V gene. V lost 0 bases, J lost 3 bases, and 6 bases lay in between. This CDR3 spans 13 amino acids. This CDR3 reads CASSEALGYEQYF. The CDR3 DNA sequence: TGTGCCAGCAGTGAAGCGCTCGGCTACGAGCAGTACTTC.

A few counts support this clonotype. The rearrangement links TRBV27 to TRBJ1-1; TRBD1 agrees at 7 bases. There are 16 residues in the CDR3. V was clipped by 3 bases and J by 1 base; unmatched bases: 8. The germline V gene has CDR1 MNHEY and CDR2 SMNVEV (reference sequence). In nucleotides, the CDR3 is TGTGCCAGCAGTTTCTCCTCGACAGGGTCGAACACTGAAGCTTTCTTT. Protein sequence: CASSFSSTGSNTEAFF.

Ten or more counts support this clonotype. The V gene is TRBV6-4, the J gene TRBJ2-6; no firm D call. This CDR3 contains 16 residues. Germline V gene data show CDR1 as MRHNA and CDR2 as SNTAGT. V was clipped by 0 bases and J by 1 base, with 7 bases between them. CDR3 loop: CASSDSTVSGANVLTF. The CDR3 DNA reads as TGTGCCAGCAGTGACTCGACGGTATCTGGGGCCAACGTCCTGACTTTC.

This clonotype was seen many times. The rearrangement uses TRBV15 and TRBJ2-7; D is perhaps TRBD1 (5 bases). The V gene lost 3 bases and the J gene lost 0 bases, with 15 bases spanning the gap. Germline loops: CDR1 LNHNV, CDR2 YYDKDF (reference sequence). This CDR3 is 16 amino acids long. The CDR3 region is CATSSSYSGSSYEQYF. The CDR3 DNA reads TGTGCCACCAGCAGTTCTTATTCAGGGTCCTCCTACGAGCAGTACTTC.

This clonotype has a count of ten or more. The chain carries TRBV7-2 and TRBJ2-2; TRBD1 matches 7 bases. The CDR3 has 15 residues. Germline trimming cut 2 bases from V and 7 bases from J; bases unmatched to any gene: 7. Per germline, CDR1 SGHTA and CDR2 FQGNSA. The CDR3 coding sequence is TGTGCCAGCAGCTTACTACTTAACAGGGGCGGGGAGCTGTTTTTT. Protein: CASSLLLNRGGELFF.

J is TRBJ2-5 and V is TRBV6-2 or TRBV6-3, with a possible D match to TRBD2 (6 bases). V shed 7 bases and J shed 0 bases, with 9 bases lying between them. Germline V gives CDR1 MNHEY, CDR2 SVGEGT. The CDR3 is made up of 13 amino acids. As DNA, the CDR3 is TGTGCCAGCAAGGAGGGATACCAAGAGACCCAGTACTTC. Residues: CASKEGYQETQYF.

This clonotype was found many times. The chain carries TRBV29-1 and TRBJ1-1; D unclear. CDR1 and CDR2 (germline): SQVTM, ANQGSEA. This CDR3 comprises 11 residues. Trimming cost V 3 bases and J 4 bases, with 6 bases left between them. The CDR3 nucleotides are TGCAGCGTTGAGGACTCCACTGAAGCTTTCTTT. This gives the protein CSVEDSTEAFF.